Below are 2 T cell receptor beta chains sequenced from a single sample in a study of post-analysis software for immune sequencing data. Overall study findings and caveats: The study found TRBV5-6, TRBV5-1 and TRBV20-1 among four to six TRBV segments more frequent in patients than controls.

TCR beta libraries were prepared from cDNA with unique molecular identifiers. TCRdb passed the PCR reads through MiXCR, listing each CDR3 protein once. The data show about half a million distinct CDR3 sequences, under 40% seen once. These receptors' antigens are unknown. Material for sequencing was blood. The receptors were sampled from a girl aged 2 to 17 with multiple sclerosis.

Of note for this clonotype: Germline and junction disagree at one end, which may indicate a read error. The chain carries TRBV12-3 or TRBV12-4 and TRBJ1-2, with D maybe TRBD1 (6 bases). This CDR3 is 15 amino acids long. The CDR3 is CANSTAQGINYGYTF. In DNA form, the CDR3 reads TGTGCCAACAGTACCGCACAGGGAATAAACTATGGCTACACCTTC.

The rearrangement links TRBV28 to TRBJ1-2; a weak D match, TRBD1 (6 bases). V lost 4 bases to trimming and J lost 2 bases, with 17 bases between them. Germline CDR1 is MDHEN and CDR2 is SYDVKM. This CDR3 has 16 residues. The CDR3 protein is CASSSALTGSNYGYTF. The CDR3 bases are TGTGCCAGCAGTTCAGCCCTGACAGGTTCGAACTATGGCTACACCTTC.